This T cell receptor beta chain was captured in a study of regulatory T cells in long-lasting Graves disease. This clonotype has ten or more counts. No antigen is known for it. The CDR3 has 15 residues. Germline CDR1 is SNHLY and CDR2 is FYNNEI. Trimming took 4 bases from V and 2 from J; bases not matched to a gene: 4. Time point indicated: newly diagnosed GD, antithyroid drugs for less than 3 months. PBMCs were the source of the RNA used for TCR sequencing. Sequencing libraries for TCR beta were prepared with iRepertoire HTBI primers and Arm-PCR of CDR3 regions. MiXCR, run by TCRdb on the multiplex PCR reads, gives a single entry per CDR3 protein. Here the sample spans 500,000 or so distinct CDR3 sequences, around 15% being singletons. Regarding the study as a whole: Tissue studied was limited to peripheral blood, excluding thyroid tissue.

The same sample was also studied in work on T cells in Graves' hyperthyroidism and ophthalmopathy. As reported in that work: Among the patients, aged 18 to 65, hyperthyroidism was newly diagnosed and had lasted under 2 months. First-round RT-PCR of the TCR CDR3 relied on the HTBI primer set.

Material: peripheral blood mononuclear cells (PBMCs), obtained at new diagnosis, from a patient treated with antithyroid drugs. The chain uses TRBV2 and TRBJ2-1; 8 nucleotides line up with TRBD2. The sequence was obtained from a man between 40 and 49 years old with Graves disease. The CDR3 sequence: CASSGLAGPYNEQFF. CDR3 coding DNA: TGTGCCAGCAGTGGTTTAGCGGGACCCTACAATGAGCAGTTCTTC.